The next 18 T cell receptor beta chains were all read from a single sample in a study of cytomegalovirus exposure and HLA in healthy donors. The PCR had 60 Vbeta and 13 Jbeta primers. The method was immunoSEQ multiplex PCR; TCRdb's version includes in-frame clones alone and lacks a portion of them. The table includes some 110,000 clones, less than 85% detected once. The sequenced sample consisted of PBMCs. The receptors stem from a man in his sixties in good health and CMV-seronegative.

This CDR3 reads CASSLSGTAYEQYF. In DNA form, the CDR3 reads TGCGCCAGCAGCCTGTCCGGGACTGCTTACGAGCAGTACTTC. This chain connects TRBV5-1 to TRBJ2-7, with D possibly TRBD2 on 6 matching bases. Trimming shortened V by 4 bases and J by 4 bases, and 15 bases separated the two germline ends. This CDR3 is built from 14 residues. Germline V CDR1 and CDR2: SGHRS, YFSETQ.

The rearrangement uses TRBV6-6 and TRBJ2-3; D perhaps matches TRBD2 (6 bases). Between the trimmed V and J ends, which lost 6 bases and 2 bases, there was a span of 15 bases. The germline gives CDR1 MNHNY, CDR2 SVGAGI (reference sequence). The CDR3 totals 15 residues. CDR3 DNA sequence: TGTGCCAGCAGGGGCGGGGCCTTTTCCACAGATACGCAGTATTTT. Protein: CASRGGAFSTDTQYF.

The chain couples TRBV5-1 to TRBJ1-3; possibly TRBD1 for D (6 bases). The CDR3 has 14 residues. With 2 bases removed from V and 4 bases from J, the gap between germline ends came to 10 bases. Per germline, CDR1 SGHRS and CDR2 YFSETQ. Here the CDR3 reads CASSFYQGGNTIYF. DNA for the CDR3: TGCGCCAGCAGCTTTTATCAGGGGGGAAACACCATATATTTT.

The rearrangement uses TRBV6-6 and TRBJ1-1, with D tentatively TRBD1 (6 bases). The V end was cut by 6 bases, the J end by 5 bases, with 13 bases between. Germline V gives CDR1 MNHNY, CDR2 SVGAGI (reference sequence). This CDR3 has 13 amino acids. The CDR3 DNA reads TGTGCCAGCAGCCTAGGGGGTAGGACTGAAGCTTTCTTT. The encoded protein is CASSLGGRTEAFF.

To note about this clone: The same CDR3 arises from other DNA sequences in this sample as well. The V gene is TRBV6-5, the J gene TRBJ1-2; the match to TRBD1 covers 8 bases. The CDR3 spans 14 residues. Per the germline V gene, CDR1 is MNHEY and CDR2 is SVGAGI. With 2 bases clipped from V and 3 bases from J, the junction kept 2 bases outside the gene matches. The CDR3 is CASSYGQGYYGYTF. The CDR3 nucleotides are TGTGCCAGCAGTTACGGACAGGGCTACTATGGCTACACCTTC.

J is TRBJ2-1 and V is TRBV11-3; 11 positions agree with TRBD2. Germline loops: CDR1 SGHNT, CDR2 YENEEA. J was trimmed by 13 bases and V by 4 bases; bases with no gene match: 12. The CDR3 is made up of 15 amino acids. CDR3 residues: CASSSGTSGVMKQFF. In DNA form, the CDR3 reads TGTGCCAGCAGCTCTGGGACTAGCGGAGTAATGAAACAGTTCTTC.

This clone has only one observation. The genes are TRBV5-1 and TRBJ2-7; 7 nucleotides line up with TRBD2. There are 15 residues in the CDR3. Germline-derived CDR1 and CDR2 are SGHRS and YFSETQ. V lost 4 bases, J lost 3 bases, and 10 bases stayed unmatched. In DNA form, the CDR3 reads TGCGCCAGCAGCCAAAAGAGCGGGGAGAACTACGAGCAGTACTTC. It codes for CASSQKSGENYEQYF.

The J gene is TRBJ2-2, the V gene TRBV5-4; D perhaps matches TRBD1 (5 bases). The ends were cut back, 4 bases at V and 1 base at J, with 11 bases in the middle. The CDR3 covers 15 residues. Germline-derived CDR1 and CDR2 are SGHNT and YYREEE (reference sequence). The CDR3 nucleotides read TGTGCCAGCAGCCAACAGGCCCTGAACACCGGGGAGCTGTTTTTT. Its protein product is CASSQQALNTGELFF.

The chain employs TRBV2 and TRBJ1-1; 7 bases fit TRBD1. CDR3 length equals 15 residues. Germline V gene lookup returns CDR1 SNHLY and CDR2 FYNNEI. The J segment lost 4 bases and the V segment lost 6 bases, leaving 11 bases of the junction unmatched. CDR3 nucleotides: TGTGCCAGCAGCTCCGACCTTGCAGGGGGCACTGAAGCTTTCTTT. Translation gives CASSSDLAGGTEAFF.

V and J are TRBV9 and TRBJ2-3; D might be TRBD2 (5 bases). Germline V gene sequence: CDR1 SGDLS, CDR2 YYNGEE. V lost 3 bases and J 0 bases, leaving 11 bases between the germline ends. The CDR3 consists of 15 residues. Written as DNA, the CDR3 is TGTGCCAGCAGCGAGAGGGCCTCTAGCACAGATACGCAGTATTTT. Translation: CASSERASSTDTQYF.

The gene calls are TRBV2 and TRBJ1-2; D not resolved. Trimming removed 6 bases at V and 8 bases at J, with 10 bases between. This CDR3 spans 11 amino acids. Germline loops: CDR1 SNHLY, CDR2 FYNNEI. The CDR3 DNA reads TGTGCCAGCAGGGGCCCGGTAGGCTACACCTTC. Translated, it gives CASRGPVGYTF.

This clone was seen only a few times. This chain joins TRBV5-4 and TRBJ1-1; D is possibly TRBD1 (5 bases). The CDR3 covers 17 residues. Germline loops: CDR1 SGHNT, CDR2 YYREEE (reference sequence). Between the trimmed V and J ends, which lost 0 bases and 0 bases, there was a span of 15 bases. In nucleotides, the CDR3 is TGTGCCAGCAGCTTGGTGGCAGGGCGACCCATGAACACTGAAGCTTTCTTT. This translates into CASSLVAGRPMNTEAFF.

This clone showed up just a few times. The chain joins TRBV11-2 to TRBJ1-2; D unresolved. Germline lookup yields CDR1 SGHAT and CDR2 FQNNGV. The CDR3 is 14 amino acids. V was trimmed by 0 bases and J by 3 bases, leaving 8 bases between them. CDR3 protein: CASSLDRYHYGYTF. CDR3 DNA sequence: TGTGCCAGCAGCTTAGATCGGTACCACTATGGCTACACCTTC.

This chain uses TRBV5-1 with TRBJ1-2, with 9 bases aligning to TRBD1. Trimming at V came to 3 bases and at J to 7 bases, leaving 7 bases not matched to a gene. Germline CDR1 and CDR2: SGHRS and YFSETQ. The CDR3 extends over 14 amino acids. CDR3 amino acids: CASSSYGTGTGYTF. CDR3 sequence (DNA): TGCGCCAGCAGCTCTTACGGGACAGGGACTGGCTACACCTTC.

The rearrangement uses TRBV4-3 and TRBJ1-1, with 7 nucleotides matching TRBD1. Germline V gene data show CDR1 as LGHNA and CDR2 as YSLEER. Trimming at V came to 3 bases and at J to 6 bases, leaving 10 bases not matched to a gene. The length of the CDR3 is 15 residues. The CDR3 DNA is TGCGCCAGCAGCCAGTCATTTAGACAGGGCTCTGAAGCTTTCTTT. This codes for CASSQSFRQGSEAFF.

The chain combines TRBV30 with TRBJ1-4, with D maybe TRBD1 (5 bases). CDR1 and CDR2 from the germline V gene are GTSNPN and SVGIG (reference sequence). V lost 5 bases to trimming and J lost 3 bases, with 13 bases between them. The CDR3 is 14 residues long. CDR3 amino acids: CAWAQGFANEKLFF. CDR3 DNA: TGTGCCTGGGCTCAGGGTTTTGCTAATGAAAAACTGTTTTTT.

CDR3 protein: CASSFMVSYGYTF. In DNA, the CDR3 is TGTGCCAGCAGCTTCATGGTGAGCTATGGCTACACCTTC. The rearrangement joins TRBV7-2 to TRBJ1-2; D remains unclear. Trimming cost V 3 bases and J 4 bases, with 9 bases left between them. Germline values: CDR1 SGHTA, CDR2 FQGNSA. The CDR3 covers 13 residues.

The gene calls are TRBV10-3 and TRBJ2-5; a weak D match, TRBD2 (6 bases). The V end was cut by 6 bases, the J end by 1 base, with 9 bases between. Germline V CDR1 and CDR2: ENHRY, SYGVKD. This CDR3 has 13 residues. Here the CDR3 reads CAISGGSQETQYF. CDR3 nucleotides: TGTGCCATCAGCGGGGGATCCCAAGAGACCCAGTACTTC.